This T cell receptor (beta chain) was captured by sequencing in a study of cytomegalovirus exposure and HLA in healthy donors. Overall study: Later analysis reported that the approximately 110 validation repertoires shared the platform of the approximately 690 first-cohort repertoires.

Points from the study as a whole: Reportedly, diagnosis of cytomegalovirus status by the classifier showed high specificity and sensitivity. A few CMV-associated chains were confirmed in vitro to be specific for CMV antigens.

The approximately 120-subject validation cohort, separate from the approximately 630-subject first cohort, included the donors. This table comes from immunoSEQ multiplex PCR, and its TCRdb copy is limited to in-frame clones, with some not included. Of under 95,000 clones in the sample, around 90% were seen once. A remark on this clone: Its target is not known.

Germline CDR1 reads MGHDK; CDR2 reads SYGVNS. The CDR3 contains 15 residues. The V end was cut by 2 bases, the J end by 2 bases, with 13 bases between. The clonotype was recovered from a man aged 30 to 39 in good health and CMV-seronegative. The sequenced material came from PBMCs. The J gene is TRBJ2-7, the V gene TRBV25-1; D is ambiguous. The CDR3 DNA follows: TGTGCCAGCAGTGAACTGTTGGGCAGAACCTACGAGCAGTACTTC. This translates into CASSELLGRTYEQYF.